The clone carrying this T cell receptor (beta chain) was observed at least ten times. These data come from a study of read filtering for tumor transcriptome and immune sequencing. Whole-study context: After DNase treatment, RNA was made into whole-transcriptome libraries.

From approximately 400 ng of RNA, a library with molecular barcoded alpha/delta and beta/gamma adaptors was made. TCRdb processed the reads anew with MiXCR; each CDR3 protein has one entry. The sample includes 40,000 or so distinct CDR3 sequences, 12% to 15% of them seen just once. The CDR3 totals 14 residues. Germline V CDR1 and CDR2: MDHEN, SYDVKM. V was pared by 11 bases and J by 4 bases, with 20 bases between. This clonotype was obtained from a donor aged 40 or older with multiple myeloma. Source material: a population of CD138-negative cells sorted from bone marrow. The rearrangement links TRBV28 to TRBJ1-1, with D possibly being TRBD1 (5 bases). CDR3 nucleotide sequence: TGTGCCGGAGGGGACTCGAGTATAAGCACTGAAGCTTTCTTT. This encodes CAGGDSSISTEAFF.